Below are 21 T cell receptor beta chains sequenced from a single sample in a study of PD-1 blockade in classical Hodgkin lymphoma. Regarding time point: cycle 4 day 1 (C4D1), after 5 to 7 weeks of nivolumab. Following autologous stem cell transplantation, relapse occurred in every patient, and exposure to brentuximab vedotin varied. Only in-frame clones appear in the TCRdb table, and some are missing; sequencing was by immunoSEQ multiplex PCR. The profile shows 75,000 to 100,000 clones, about 93% of them singletons. The input for sequencing was peripheral blood mononuclear cells (PBMCs), taken before the fourth cycle of nivolumab. The receptors derive from a human donor with classical Hodgkin lymphoma.

The chain joins TRBV10-3 to TRBJ2-7, with D possibly matching TRBD2 (5 bases). The V gene's germline CDR1 is ENHRY and CDR2 SYGVKD. The CDR3 consists of 14 residues. V was trimmed by 3 bases and J by 4 bases, leaving 13 bases between them. DNA for the CDR3: TGTGCCATCAGTGAAGTTACTAGACATTACGAGCAGTACTTC. Amino acid sequence: CAISEVTRHYEQYF.

This rearrangement joins TRBV29-1 to TRBJ2-3; D possibly corresponds to TRBD1 (7 bases). Deletions cut 8 bases from V and 8 bases from J, with 20 bases between. There are 13 residues in the CDR3. The germline gives CDR1 SQVTM, CDR2 ANQGSEA. CDR3 sequence reads: CSLQGGNGVTQYF. The CDR3 DNA sequence: TGCAGCCTGCAGGGGGGTAACGGCGTTACGCAGTATTTT.

The V and J genes are TRBV10-3 and TRBJ2-3, with D uncertain. Germline V CDR1 and CDR2: ENHRY, SYGVKD. This CDR3 is built from 12 residues. Trimming shortened V by 10 bases and J by 4 bases, and 12 bases separated the two germline ends. In DNA form, the CDR3 reads TGTGCCACGCGACGGAGCGCAGATACGCAGTATTTT. Protein sequence: CATRRSADTQYF.

V and J are TRBV7-9 and TRBJ2-7; D may be TRBD1 or TRBD2 (5 bases each). The ends were cut back, 4 bases at V and 2 bases at J, with 9 bases in the middle. Germline V gives CDR1 SEHNR, CDR2 FQNEAQ (reference sequence). The CDR3 runs to 13 residues. The CDR3 region has the DNA TGTGCCAGCAGCTCCGAGGGGCCCTACGAGCAGTACTTC. It encodes CASSSEGPYEQYF.

The V and J genes are TRBV5-1 and TRBJ2-2; D unclear. Deletions cut 9 bases from V and 1 base from J, with 10 bases between. The CDR3 spans 13 residues. CDR1 and CDR2 from the germline V gene are SGHRS and YFSETQ. The CDR3 protein is CATSLRNTGELFF. The CDR3, as DNA: TGCGCCACCTCCCTCAGGAACACCGGGGAGCTGTTTTTT.

The chain employs TRBV5-8 and TRBJ2-5; D uncertain. Germline V gives CDR1 SGHTS, CDR2 YDEGEE. V was cut by 4 bases and J by 2 bases, with 12 bases left in between. There are 14 residues in the CDR3. CDR3 in amino acids: CASSQRAGQETQYF. The CDR3 DNA is TGTGCCAGCAGCCAAAGGGCTGGGCAAGAGACCCAGTACTTC.

This chain joins TRBV7-9 and TRBJ2-1; 15 bases agree with TRBD2. Per germline, CDR1 SEHNR and CDR2 FQNEAQ (reference sequence). The V segment lost 2 bases and the J segment 8 bases; nucleotides outside the gene matches: 10. The CDR3 is 18 amino acids. The CDR3 sequence is CASSLPRTSGRASDEQFF. In DNA form, the CDR3 reads TGTGCCAGCAGCTTACCCCGGACTAGCGGGAGGGCCAGCGATGAGCAGTTCTTC.

This chain uses TRBV29-1 with TRBJ2-4, with 7 nucleotides matching TRBD1. The CDR3 runs to 15 residues. The trim removed 5 bases at V and 5 bases at J, leaving 12 bases unmatched. The germline V gene encodes CDR1 SQVTM and CDR2 ANQGSEA. CDR3 in DNA: TGCAGCGTTCGCAGGACAGGTGTATACCAAAACATTCAGTACTTC. It specifies CSVRRTGVYQNIQYF.

The chain has TRBV11-3 and TRBJ2-7; D remains ambiguous. The CDR3 loop spans 12 amino acids. Trimming shortened V by 2 bases and J by 5 bases, and 7 bases separated the two germline ends. In germline, CDR1 is SGHNT, CDR2 YENEEA. This chain's CDR3 is CASSLYPHEQYF. In DNA, the CDR3 is TGTGCCAGCAGCTTATACCCCCACGAGCAGTACTTC.

The rearrangement links TRBV10-3 to TRBJ1-1, with 9 bases lining up with TRBD1. Germline-derived CDR1 and CDR2 are ENHRY and SYGVKD. The CDR3 loop spans 16 amino acids. V shed 7 bases, J shed 0 bases, and the junction held 9 bases outside the gene matches. Here the CDR3 reads CAIKMGQGGLNTEAFF. CDR3 DNA: TGTGCCATCAAGATGGGACAGGGAGGTTTGAACACTGAAGCTTTCTTT.

This chain joins TRBV2 and TRBJ2-1; 9 bases are shared with TRBD2. V trimming: 6 bases; J trimming: 6 bases; junction bases outside the gene matches: 9. The CDR3 runs to 15 residues. Germline CDR1 is SNHLY and CDR2 is FYNNEI. CDR3 nucleotide sequence: TGTGCCAGCAGGTCTACAGCGGGAGGACTCAATGAGCAGTTCTTC. Translating gives CASRSTAGGLNEQFF.

V and J are TRBV2 and TRBJ2-1; D call uncertain. The CDR3 is made up of 12 amino acids. V shed 6 bases and J shed 12 bases, with 15 bases lying between them. Germline V gene sequence: CDR1 SNHLY, CDR2 FYNNEI. The CDR3 coding sequence is TGTGCCAGCAGCTCAGACTTAGATCGGCAGTTCTTC. It yields the protein CASSSDLDRQFF.

The V gene is TRBV19, the J gene TRBJ1-4; D remains ambiguous. CDR1 and CDR2 from the germline V gene are LNHDA and SQIVND (reference sequence). V was shortened by 2 bases and J by 0 bases, with 7 bases between the two germline ends. CDR3 length: 15 residues. For the CDR3, the DNA is TGTGCCAGTAGTATAATCACGTCAACTAATGAAAAACTGTTTTTT. This gives the protein CASSIITSTNEKLFF.

J is TRBJ1-2 and V is TRBV12-5; 8 positions match TRBD1. V lost 2 bases, J lost 6 bases, and 11 bases stayed unmatched. CDR1 and CDR2 (germline): LGHNT, FRNRAP. The CDR3 extends over 16 amino acids. The DNA of the CDR3 is TGTGCTAGTGGTTTGAATCTGAGGACAGGGACAGATGGCTACACCTTC. It translates to CASGLNLRTGTDGYTF. Combining the CDR3 with reference TRBV12-5 and TRBJ1-2 gives the whole variable domain DARVTQTPRHKVTEMGQEVTMRCQPILGHNTVFWYRQTMMQGLELLAYFRNRAPLDDSGMPKDRFSAEMPDATLATLKIQPSEPRDSAVYFCASGLNLRTGTDGYTFGSGTRLTVV.

The V call is TRBV7-9, the J call TRBJ2-7; 7 nucleotides align to TRBD1. The CDR3 spans 14 residues. The germline V gene encodes CDR1 SEHNR and CDR2 FQNEAQ (reference sequence). The ends lost 5 bases at V and 2 bases at J; junction bases unmatched: 6. The CDR3 nucleotides are TGTGCCAGCAGCCCGAGACAGGGCGCCTACGAGCAGTACTTC. It translates to CASSPRQGAYEQYF.

This clone was recorded once. DNA of the CDR3: TGTGCCAGCTCACCTACCGGGACAGACTATGGCTACACCTTC. This gives the protein CASSPTGTDYGYTF. The chain links TRBV18 to TRBJ1-2; 7 bases match TRBD1. Germline V gene data show CDR1 as KGHSH and CDR2 as LQKENI. The CDR3 consists of 14 residues. The ends lost 3 bases at V and 3 bases at J; junction bases unmatched: 4.

The rearrangement links TRBV5-6 to TRBJ2-2; the D gene could be TRBD1 or TRBD2 (5 bases each). This CDR3 is built from 12 residues. The V gene's germline CDR1 is SGHDT and CDR2 YYEEEE. Trimming shortened V by 3 bases and J by 5 bases, and 5 bases separated the two germline ends. In nucleotides, the CDR3 is TGTGCCAGCAGCTGGGGGACCGGGGAGCTGTTTTTT. It yields the protein CASSWGTGELFF.

The chain couples TRBV2 to TRBJ2-3; 8 bases are shared with TRBD1. This CDR3 region has 17 residues. CDR1 SNHLY and CDR2 FYNNEI come from the germline V gene. V trimming: 5 bases; J trimming: 3 bases; junction bases outside the gene matches: 13. The CDR3 DNA follows: TGTGCCAGCAGTAAACAGGGGGTTATACTTAAAACAGATACGCAGTATTTT. It translates to CASSKQGVILKTDTQYF.

The chain has TRBV28 and TRBJ1-2; 9 nucleotides align to TRBD1. This CDR3 region has 16 residues. The V gene's germline CDR1 is MDHEN and CDR2 SYDVKM. Unmatched junction bases numbered 9, after V lost 3 bases and J lost 4 bases. The CDR3 protein is CASSFPWTGVGYGYTF. Written as DNA, the CDR3 is TGTGCCAGCAGTTTTCCGTGGACAGGGGTAGGCTATGGCTACACCTTC.

The V gene is TRBV11-1, the J gene TRBJ2-7; D ambiguous. Germline V gives CDR1 SGHAT, CDR2 FQDESV (reference sequence). V gave up 5 bases and J gave up 2 bases, with 10 bases separating them. The CDR3 is made up of 13 amino acids. The chain's CDR3 is CASSRTATYEQYF. The CDR3, as DNA: TGTGCCAGCAGCCGGACCGCTACCTACGAGCAGTACTTC.

This chain connects TRBV6-1 to TRBJ2-7; no definite D call. This CDR3 is built from 12 residues. V gave up 2 bases and J gave up 2 bases, with 4 bases separating them. Germline V CDR1 and CDR2: MNHNS, SASEGT. CDR3 sequence reads: CASSELAYEQYF. Written as DNA, the CDR3 is TGTGCCAGCAGTGAACTAGCCTACGAGCAGTACTTC.